Presented here are 3 T cell receptor beta chains from one specimen sequenced in a study of spatial heterogeneity in lung cancer (dated by TCRdb to 2018 to 2020). The protocol used for the library was 5' RACE. These reads were obtained on a NextSeq 500. In-frame beta chains were kept once TCRdb had trimmed the public reads at Q25 with fastp and called clones with MiXCR. Each entry is one CDR3 protein sequence, shown with its most common DNA and genes. The sample has tens of thousands of distinct CDR3 sequences on record, approximately 12% of them singletons. The ten largest clonotypes hold more than 40% of the sample. In light of the paper, this sample's time point label describes: sample taken at primary tumor resection. The sample was PBMCs, taken at surgery. The receptors derive from a male donor with early-stage non-small cell lung cancer.

The chain is built from TRBV5-1 and TRBJ2-6; D gene ambiguous. CDR3 size: 17 residues. Trimming stripped 0 bases from V and 1 base from J, with 11 bases between. Germline assignment: CDR1 SGHRS and CDR2 YFSETQ. The CDR3, as DNA: TGCGCCAGCAGCTTGGTACCGGCTGATTCTGGGGCCAACGTCCTGACTTTC. Translation: CASSLVPADSGANVLTF.

In this sample, this clonotype is large (0.1 to 1%). The rearrangement links TRBV12-3 or TRBV12-4 to TRBJ2-5; D is undetermined. This CDR3 is 12 amino acids long. V lost 6 bases and J lost 2, with 7 bases in between. Here the CDR3 reads CASRGSQETQYF. In DNA, the CDR3 is TGTGCCAGCAGGGGGTCACAAGAGACCCAGTACTTC.

This clonotype has more than one count but fewer than ten. The J gene is TRBJ1-4, the V gene TRBV28; TRBD1 is a possible D gene (6 bases). The CDR3 contains 15 residues. Deletions cut 6 bases from V and 3 bases from J, with 14 bases between. Germline V CDR1 and CDR2: MDHEN, SYDVKM. The CDR3 region has the DNA TGTGCCAGCAGATTTAACAGGGTTTCTAATGAAAAACTGTTTTTT. Protein: CASRFNRVSNEKLFF.